This TCR beta chain was obtained from a study of Graves' ophthalmopathy and Graves' hyperthyroidism. Study findings and constraints: The authors also found most expanded thyroid clonotypes above 0.001 frequency in blood. Sensitivity of about 91% and specificity of roughly 80% were achieved when a 13-signature model separated ophthalmopathy from stable hyperthyroidism.

The CDR3 has 12 amino acids. CDR1 is MNHEY and CDR2 is SVGAGI in the germline V gene. V lost 4 bases to trimming and J lost 5 bases, with 6 bases between them. RNA served as the template for amplifying TCR beta CDR3 regions. The first round was an RT-PCR with HTBI primers, and the second round was a multiplex PCR. TCRdb reprocessed the multiplex PCR reads with MiXCR, giving one entry per CDR3 protein. This sample has 400,000 to 500,000 distinct CDR3 sequences; 21% occur once, and the top ten carry roughly 3.2%. Hyperthyroidism was considered stable when no ophthalmopathy appeared within 18 months of follow-up. The hyperthyroidism patients, aged 18 to 65, had been newly diagnosed, with under 2 months' duration. This clonotype was detected ten times or more. Its antigen is undetermined.

V gene TRBV6-5 combines with J gene TRBJ1-5; the D is unclear. The origin of this receptor is a woman aged 18-29 years with stable Graves' hyperthyroidism. The material sequenced was peripheral blood. The CDR3 is CASSSGDQPQHF. CDR3 nucleotides: TGTGCCAGCAGTTCTGGGGATCAGCCCCAGCATTTT.